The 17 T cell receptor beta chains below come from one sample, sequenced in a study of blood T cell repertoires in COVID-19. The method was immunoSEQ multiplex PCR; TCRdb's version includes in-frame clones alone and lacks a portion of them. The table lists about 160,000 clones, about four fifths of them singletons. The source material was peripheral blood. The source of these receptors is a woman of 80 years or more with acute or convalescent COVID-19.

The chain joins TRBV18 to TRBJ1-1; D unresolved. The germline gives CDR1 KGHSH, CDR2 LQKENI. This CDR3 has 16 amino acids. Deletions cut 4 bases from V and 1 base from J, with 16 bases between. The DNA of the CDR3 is TGTGCCAGCTCACTACTTTTTAACGAGGAGAACACTGAAGCTTTCTTT. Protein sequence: CASSLLFNEENTEAFF.

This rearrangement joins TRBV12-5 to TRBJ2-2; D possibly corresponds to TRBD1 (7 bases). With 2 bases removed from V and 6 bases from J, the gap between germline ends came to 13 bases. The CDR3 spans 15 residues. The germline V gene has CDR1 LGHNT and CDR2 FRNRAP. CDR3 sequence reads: CASGLRTGGSGELFF. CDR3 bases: TGTGCTAGTGGTTTGAGGACAGGAGGGTCCGGGGAGCTGTTTTTT.

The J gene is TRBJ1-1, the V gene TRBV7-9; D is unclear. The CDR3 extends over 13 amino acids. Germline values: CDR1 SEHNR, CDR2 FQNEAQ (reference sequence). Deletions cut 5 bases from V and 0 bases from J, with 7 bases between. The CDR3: CASSAAVNTEAFF. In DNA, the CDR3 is TGTGCCAGCAGCGCCGCAGTGAACACTGAAGCTTTCTTT.

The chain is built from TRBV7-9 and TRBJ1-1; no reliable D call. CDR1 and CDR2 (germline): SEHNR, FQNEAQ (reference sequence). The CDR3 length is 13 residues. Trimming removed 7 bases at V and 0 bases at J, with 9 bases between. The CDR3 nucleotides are TGTGCCAGCACCCTCGACATGAACACTGAAGCTTTCTTT. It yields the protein CASTLDMNTEAFF.

CDR3 in amino acids: CASSMGLEFGGAQYF. In DNA, the CDR3 is TGTGCCAGTAGTATGGGACTAGAGTTTGGGGGGGCCCAGTACTTC. The chain links TRBV19 to TRBJ2-5, with 8 bases fitting TRBD2. In germline, CDR1 is LNHDA, CDR2 SQIVND (reference sequence). The CDR3 runs to 15 residues. Trimming at V came to 3 bases and at J to 9 bases, leaving 12 bases not matched to a gene.

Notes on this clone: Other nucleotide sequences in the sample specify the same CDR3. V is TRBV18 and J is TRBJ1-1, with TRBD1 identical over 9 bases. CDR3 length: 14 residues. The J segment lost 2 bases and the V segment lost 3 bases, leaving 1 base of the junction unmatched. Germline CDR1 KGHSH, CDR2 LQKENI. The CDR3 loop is CASSPGQGNTEAFF. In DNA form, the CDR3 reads TGTGCCAGCTCACCGGGACAGGGAAACACTGAAGCTTTCTTT.

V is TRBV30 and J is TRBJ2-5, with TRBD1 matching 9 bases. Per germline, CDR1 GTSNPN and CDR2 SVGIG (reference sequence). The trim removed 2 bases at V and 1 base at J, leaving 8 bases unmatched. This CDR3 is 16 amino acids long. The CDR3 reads CAWSHPGQGRQETQYF. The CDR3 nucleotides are TGTGCCTGGAGTCACCCGGGACAGGGTCGCCAAGAGACCCAGTACTTC.

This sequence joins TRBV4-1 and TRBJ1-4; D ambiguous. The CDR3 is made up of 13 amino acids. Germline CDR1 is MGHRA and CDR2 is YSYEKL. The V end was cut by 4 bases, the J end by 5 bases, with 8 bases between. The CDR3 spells CASSLQANEKLFF. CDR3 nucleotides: TGCGCCAGCAGCCTGCAGGCCAATGAAAAACTGTTTTTT.

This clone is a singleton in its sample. CDR3 sequence (DNA): TGCGCCAGCAGCTTGGCTTCACAGAACCGTCTCCACAATGAGCAGTTCTTC. Translating it yields CASSLASQNRLHNEQFF. The chain recombines TRBV5-1 with TRBJ2-1, with no clear D. Germline CDR1 reads SGHRS; CDR2 reads YFSETQ. Trimming removed 0 bases at V and 5 bases at J, with 18 bases between. The CDR3 has 17 amino acids. The full variable domain, in which reference TRBV5-1 and TRBJ2-1 provide the parts outside the CDR3, is KAGVTQTPRYLIKTRGQQVTLSCSPISGHRSVSWYQQTPGQGLQFLFEYFSETQRNKGNFPGRFSGRQFSNSRSEMNVSTLELGDSALYLCASSLASQNRLHNEQFFGPGTRLTVL.

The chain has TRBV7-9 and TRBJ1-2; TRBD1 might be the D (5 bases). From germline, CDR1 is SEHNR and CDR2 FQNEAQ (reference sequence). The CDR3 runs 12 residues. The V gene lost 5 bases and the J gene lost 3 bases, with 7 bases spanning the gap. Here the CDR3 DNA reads TGTGCCAGCAGCAAACAGGACTATGGCTACACCTTC. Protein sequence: CASSKQDYGYTF.

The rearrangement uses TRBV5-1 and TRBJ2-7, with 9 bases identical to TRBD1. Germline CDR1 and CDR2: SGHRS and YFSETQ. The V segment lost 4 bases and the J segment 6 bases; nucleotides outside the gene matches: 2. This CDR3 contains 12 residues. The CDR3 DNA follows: TGCGCCAGCAGCGCGACAGGGGGCGAGCAGTACTTC. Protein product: CASSATGGEQYF.

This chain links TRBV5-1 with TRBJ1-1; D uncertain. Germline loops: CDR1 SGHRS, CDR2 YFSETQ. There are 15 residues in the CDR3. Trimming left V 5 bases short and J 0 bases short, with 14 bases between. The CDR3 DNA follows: TGCGCCAGCAGGGCCCGGGGAGACGTGAACACTGAAGCTTTCTTT. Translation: CASRARGDVNTEAFF.

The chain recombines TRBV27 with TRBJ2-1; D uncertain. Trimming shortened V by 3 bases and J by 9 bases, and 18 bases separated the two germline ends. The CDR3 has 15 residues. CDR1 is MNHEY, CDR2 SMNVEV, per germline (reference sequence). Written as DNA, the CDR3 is TGTGCCAGCAGTTTGAGAAATCCGTTTAGTGGTGAGCAGTTCTTC. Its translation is CASSLRNPFSGEQFF.

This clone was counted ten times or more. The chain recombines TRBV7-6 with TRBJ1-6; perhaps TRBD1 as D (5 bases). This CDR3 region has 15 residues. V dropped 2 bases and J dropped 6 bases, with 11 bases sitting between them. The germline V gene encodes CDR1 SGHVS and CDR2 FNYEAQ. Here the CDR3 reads CASSLNVQGNSPLHF. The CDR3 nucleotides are TGTGCCAGCAGCTTAAACGTCCAGGGTAATTCACCCCTCCACTTT.

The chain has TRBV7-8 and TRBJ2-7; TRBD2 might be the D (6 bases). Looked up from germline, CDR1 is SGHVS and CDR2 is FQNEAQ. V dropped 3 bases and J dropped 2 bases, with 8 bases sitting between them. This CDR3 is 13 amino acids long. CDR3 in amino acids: CASSFSGTYEQYF. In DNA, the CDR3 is TGTGCCAGCAGCTTTAGCGGTACCTACGAGCAGTACTTC.

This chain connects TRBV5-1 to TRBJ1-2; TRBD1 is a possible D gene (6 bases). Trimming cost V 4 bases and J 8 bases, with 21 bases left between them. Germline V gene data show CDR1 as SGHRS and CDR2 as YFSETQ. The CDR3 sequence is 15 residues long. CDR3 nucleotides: TGCGCCAGCAGCCCAGCGATCGGACAGACCGAGGGCTACACCTTC. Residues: CASSPAIGQTEGYTF.

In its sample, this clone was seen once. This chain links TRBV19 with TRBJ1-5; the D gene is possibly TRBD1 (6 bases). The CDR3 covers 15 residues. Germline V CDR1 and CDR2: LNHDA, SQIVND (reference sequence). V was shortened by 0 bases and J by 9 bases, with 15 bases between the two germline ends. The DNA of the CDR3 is TGTGCCAGTAGTATAGATCGGACAGTGTCTTTGCCCCAGCATTTT. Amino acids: CASSIDRTVSLPQHF.